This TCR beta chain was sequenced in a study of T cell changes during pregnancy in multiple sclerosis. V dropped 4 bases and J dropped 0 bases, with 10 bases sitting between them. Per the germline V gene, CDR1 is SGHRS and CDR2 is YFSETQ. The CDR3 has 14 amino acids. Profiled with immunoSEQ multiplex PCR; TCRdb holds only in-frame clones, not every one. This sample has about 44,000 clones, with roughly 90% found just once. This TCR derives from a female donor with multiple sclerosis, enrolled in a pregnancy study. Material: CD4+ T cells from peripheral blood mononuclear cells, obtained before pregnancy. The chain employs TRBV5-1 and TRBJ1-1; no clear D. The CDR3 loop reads CASSASQVNTEAFF. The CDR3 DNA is TGCGCCAGCAGCGCGTCGCAGGTGAACACTGAAGCTTTCTTT.